Each of the 16 T cell receptor beta chains below was sequenced from the same sample in a study of regulatory T cells in long-lasting Graves disease. Arm-PCR of CDR3 regions with iRepertoire HTBI primers generated TCR beta libraries. TCRdb re-derived calls from the multiplex PCR reads in MiXCR, one entry per CDR3 protein. The sample contains about 470,000 distinct CDR3 sequences, less than 25% of which appear only once. Time point reported: persistent/refractory GD, antithyroid drugs over 5 years with positive TRAb. Researchers made the TCR library from RNA that was extracted from PBMCs. Material: peripheral blood mononuclear cells (PBMCs), obtained when the disease was refractory, from a patient treated with antithyroid drugs. Source of these receptors: a female donor with Graves disease.

The table lists this clonotype with many counts. The chain couples TRBV7-9 to TRBJ2-5; TRBD2 is a possible D gene (6 bases). Trimming shortened V by 1 base and J by 2 bases, and 17 bases separated the two germline ends. The length of the CDR3 is 17 residues. Germline CDR1 reads SEHNR; CDR2 reads FQNEAQ (reference sequence). CDR3 DNA sequence: TGTGCCAGCAGCTTAGGAGGAGGGCTGGGGGTTCAAGAGACCCAGTACTTC. It encodes CASSLGGGLGVQETQYF.

This clonotype was recorded many times. This chain links TRBV20-1 with TRBJ2-7; TRBD2 aligns across 9 bases. The CDR3 contains 13 residues. V gave up 6 bases and J gave up 6 bases; unmatched junction bases: 9. In germline, CDR1 is DFQATT, CDR2 SNEGSKA (reference sequence). CDR3 sequence reads: CSAWGTSSGEQYF. CDR3 coding DNA: TGCAGTGCATGGGGGACTAGCTCCGGCGAGCAGTACTTC.

This chain uses TRBV6-1 with TRBJ2-3; TRBD2 matches 8 bases. V lost 10 bases and J lost 3; bases outside the gene matches: 3. The germline CDR1 and CDR2 sequences are MNHNS and SASEGT. This CDR3 is built from 12 residues. The CDR3: CATSGGTDTQYF. As DNA, the CDR3 is TGTGCCACCAGCGGGGGAACAGATACGCAGTATTTT.

In this sample, this clonotype turned up many times. The CDR3, as DNA: TGTGCCAGCAGCGCCGGACAGGGTTTCTATGGCTACACCTTC. Residues: CASSAGQGFYGYTF. The chain combines TRBV9 with TRBJ1-2; 8 nucleotides align to TRBD1. J gave up 4 bases and V 3 bases, and 5 bases lay outside the gene matches. Germline CDR1 is SGDLS and CDR2 is YYNGEE. This CDR3 has 14 amino acids.

This clonotype was counted ten times or more. The chain employs TRBV6-1 and TRBJ2-5; D perhaps matches TRBD2 (5 bases). V lost 6 bases to trimming and J lost 4 bases, with 9 bases between them. The CDR3 extends over 12 amino acids. Germline V gene lookup returns CDR1 MNHNS and CDR2 SASEGT. The CDR3: CASRGVGETQYF. The CDR3, as DNA: TGTGCCAGCAGGGGAGTCGGAGAGACCCAGTACTTC.

This clonotype was seen at least ten times. J is TRBJ1-1 and V is TRBV28; D may be TRBD1 (5 bases). The germline CDR1 and CDR2 sequences are MDHEN and SYDVKM. The ends were cut back, 8 bases at V and 4 bases at J, with 20 bases in the middle. CDR3 size: 15 residues. The DNA for the CDR3 is TGTGCCAGCTTAGTTCCCCCCCCAGGGAGCACTGAAGCTTTCTTT. Protein: CASLVPPPGSTEAFF.

This clonotype was recorded a few times. The gene calls are TRBV9 and TRBJ1-2; D uncertain. V was pared by 1 base and J by 7 bases, with 14 bases between. Germline V lookup: CDR1 SGDLS, CDR2 YYNGEE. The CDR3 is 14 residues long. Here the CDR3 reads CASSVPPEGSGYTF. CDR3 DNA sequence: TGTGCCAGCAGCGTACCCCCGGAGGGAAGTGGCTACACCTTC.

There are a few counts of this clonotype. CDR3 sequence (DNA): TGCGCCAGCAGCCTCAATTCCCAAGGGGCCTACGAGCAGTACTTC. Its protein is CASSLNSQGAYEQYF. The J gene is TRBJ2-7, the V gene TRBV4-1, with TRBD1 as a possible D gene (5 bases). The V end was cut by 4 bases, the J end by 2 bases, with 15 bases between. Germline V gene sequence: CDR1 MGHRA, CDR2 YSYEKL. The CDR3 covers 15 residues.

This clonotype was recorded many times. The genes are TRBV15 and TRBJ1-2, with 8 bases that match TRBD1. Per germline, CDR1 LNHNV and CDR2 YYDKDF (reference sequence). The CDR3 has 13 amino acids. V lost 7 bases, J lost 8 bases, and 9 bases stayed unmatched. CDR3 bases: TGTGCCACCATGGCGACAGGGGATCGGGGCTACACCTTC. Translation: CATMATGDRGYTF.

This clonotype was seen many times. This chain links TRBV24-1 with TRBJ1-2, with D uncertain. The CDR3 consists of 13 residues. V was clipped by 4 bases and J by 4 bases, with 9 bases between them. CDR1 is KGHDR, CDR2 SFDVKD, per germline. CDR3 sequence: CATSDPETYGYTF. CDR3 DNA sequence: TGTGCCACCAGTGACCCGGAGACCTATGGCTACACCTTC.

CDR3: CASSLEGALTDTQYF. The CDR3 DNA follows: TGCGCCAGCAGCTTGGAGGGGGCGCTCACAGATACGCAGTATTTT. This rearrangement joins TRBV5-1 to TRBJ2-3, with 7 bases identical to TRBD1. CDR1 is SGHRS, CDR2 YFSETQ, per germline. The V segment lost 0 bases and the J segment 2 bases; nucleotides outside the gene matches: 3. This CDR3 spans 15 amino acids.

This clonotype has more than one count but fewer than ten. V gene TRBV19 combines with J gene TRBJ2-7; no firm D call. V shed 4 bases and J shed 7 bases, with 14 bases lying between them. There are 13 residues in the CDR3. Germline CDR1 and CDR2: LNHDA and SQIVND (reference sequence). Written as DNA, the CDR3 is TGTGCCAGTAGTACGGACGCCATGGGGGAGCAGTACTTC. This sequence encodes CASSTDAMGEQYF. Combining the CDR3 with reference TRBV19 and TRBJ2-7 gives the whole variable domain DGGITQSPKYLFRKEGQNVTLSCEQNLNHDAMYWYRQDPGQGLRLIYYSQIVNDFQKGDIAEGYSVSREKKESFPLTVTSAQKNPTAFYLCASSTDAMGEQYFGPGTRLTVT.

The chain couples TRBV5-4 to TRBJ2-7; 7 bases line up with TRBD2. This CDR3 spans 15 amino acids. Germline values: CDR1 SGHNT, CDR2 YYREEE (reference sequence). V lost 0 bases to trimming and J lost 2 bases; unmatched junction nucleotides: 5. CDR3 DNA sequence: TGTGCCAGCAGCTTGGTTGCGGGGGTACCCTACGAGCAGTACTTC. It specifies CASSLVAGVPYEQYF.

At least ten counts were recorded for this clonotype. The V gene is TRBV12-3 or TRBV12-4, the J gene TRBJ1-2; D is perhaps TRBD1 (5 bases). The CDR3 has 13 residues. Deletions cut 5 bases from V and 2 bases from J, with 9 bases between. This CDR3 reads CASSQTANYGYTF. The DNA of the CDR3 is TGTGCCAGCAGTCAGACAGCAAACTATGGCTACACCTTC.

As to this clonotype: A read error is possible here, since a much larger clone lies one base away. The gene calls are TRBV27 and TRBJ1-2; maybe TRBD1 (5 bases). Trimming removed 10 bases from V and 4 bases from J, with 19 bases in between. The CDR3 spans 14 residues. The germline V gene has CDR1 MNHEY and CDR2 SMNVEV (reference sequence). The CDR3: CANKLRGESYGYTF. The CDR3 nucleotides are TGTGCCAACAAGCTACGAGGGGAGTCCTATGGCTACACCTTC.

This clonotype was seen many times. The gene calls are TRBV5-5 and TRBJ1-1, with D tentatively TRBD1 (5 bases). In germline, CDR1 is SGHKS, CDR2 YYEKEE (reference sequence). V lost 3 bases to trimming and J lost 2 bases, with 8 bases between them. The CDR3 consists of 13 residues. The CDR3 bases are TGTGCCAGCAGCTGGACAATTAACACTGAAGCTTTCTTT. This translates into CASSWTINTEAFF.